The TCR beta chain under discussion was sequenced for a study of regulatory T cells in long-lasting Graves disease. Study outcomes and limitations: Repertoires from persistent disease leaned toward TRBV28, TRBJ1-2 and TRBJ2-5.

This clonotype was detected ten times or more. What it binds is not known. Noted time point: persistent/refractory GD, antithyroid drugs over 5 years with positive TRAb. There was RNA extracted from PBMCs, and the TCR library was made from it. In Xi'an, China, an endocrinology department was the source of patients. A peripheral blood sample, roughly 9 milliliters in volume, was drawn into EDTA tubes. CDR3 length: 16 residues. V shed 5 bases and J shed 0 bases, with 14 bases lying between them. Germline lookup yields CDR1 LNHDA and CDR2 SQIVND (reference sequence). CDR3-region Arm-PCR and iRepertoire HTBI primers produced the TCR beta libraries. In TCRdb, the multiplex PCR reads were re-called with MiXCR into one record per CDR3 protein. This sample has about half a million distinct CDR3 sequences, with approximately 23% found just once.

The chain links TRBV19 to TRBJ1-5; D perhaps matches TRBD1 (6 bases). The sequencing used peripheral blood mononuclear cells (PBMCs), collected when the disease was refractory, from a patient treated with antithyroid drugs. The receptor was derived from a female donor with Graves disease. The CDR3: CASSLLRGDSNQPQHF. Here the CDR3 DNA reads TGTGCCAGTAGTTTGCTCAGGGGCGATAGCAATCAGCCCCAGCATTTT.